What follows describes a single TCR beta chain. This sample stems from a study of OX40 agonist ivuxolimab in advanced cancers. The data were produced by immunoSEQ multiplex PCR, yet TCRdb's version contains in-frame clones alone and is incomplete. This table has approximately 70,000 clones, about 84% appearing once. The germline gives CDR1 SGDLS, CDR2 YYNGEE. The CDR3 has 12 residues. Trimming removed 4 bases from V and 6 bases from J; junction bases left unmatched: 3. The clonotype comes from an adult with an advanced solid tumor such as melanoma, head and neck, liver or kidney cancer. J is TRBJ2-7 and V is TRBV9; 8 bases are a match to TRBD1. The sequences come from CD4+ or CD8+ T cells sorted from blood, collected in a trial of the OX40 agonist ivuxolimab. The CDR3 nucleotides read TGTGCCAGCAGCTTTACAGGGGGCGAGCAGTACTTC. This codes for CASSFTGGEQYF.